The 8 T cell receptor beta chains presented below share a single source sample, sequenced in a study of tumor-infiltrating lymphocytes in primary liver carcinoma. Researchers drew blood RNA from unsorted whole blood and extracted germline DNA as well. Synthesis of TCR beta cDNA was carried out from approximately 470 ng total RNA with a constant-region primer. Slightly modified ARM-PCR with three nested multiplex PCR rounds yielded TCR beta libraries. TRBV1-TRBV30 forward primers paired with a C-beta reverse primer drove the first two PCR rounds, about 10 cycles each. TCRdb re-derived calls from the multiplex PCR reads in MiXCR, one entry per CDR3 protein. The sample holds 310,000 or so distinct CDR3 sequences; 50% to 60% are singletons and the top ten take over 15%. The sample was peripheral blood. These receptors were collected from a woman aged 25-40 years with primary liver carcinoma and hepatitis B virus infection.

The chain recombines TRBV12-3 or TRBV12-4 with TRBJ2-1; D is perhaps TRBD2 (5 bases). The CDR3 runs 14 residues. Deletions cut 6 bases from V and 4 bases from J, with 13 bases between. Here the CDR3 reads CASSPGWAYNEQFF. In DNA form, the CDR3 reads TGTGCCAGCAGCCCGGGGTGGGCTTACAATGAGCAGTTCTTC.

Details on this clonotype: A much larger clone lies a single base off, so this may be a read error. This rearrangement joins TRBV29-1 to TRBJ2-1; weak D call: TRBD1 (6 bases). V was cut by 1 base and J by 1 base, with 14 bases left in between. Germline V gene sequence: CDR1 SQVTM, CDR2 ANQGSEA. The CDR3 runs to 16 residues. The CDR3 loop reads CSVEGPGQISYNEQFF. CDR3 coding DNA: TGCAGCGTTGAAGGTCCCGGACAGATATCCTACAATGAGCAGTTCTTC.

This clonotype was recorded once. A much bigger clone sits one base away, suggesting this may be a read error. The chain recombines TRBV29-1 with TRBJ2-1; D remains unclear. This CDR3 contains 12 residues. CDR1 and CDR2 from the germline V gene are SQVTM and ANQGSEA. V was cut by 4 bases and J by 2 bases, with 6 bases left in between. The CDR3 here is CSVGSTYNEQFF. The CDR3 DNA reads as TGCAGCGTTGGAAGCACCTACAATGAGCAGTTCTTC.

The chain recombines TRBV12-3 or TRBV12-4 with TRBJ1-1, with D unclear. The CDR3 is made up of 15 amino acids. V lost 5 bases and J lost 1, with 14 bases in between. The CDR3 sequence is CASSKAGRSNTEAFF. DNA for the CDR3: TGTGCCAGCAGTAAAGCAGGACGGTCGAACACTGAAGCTTTCTTT.

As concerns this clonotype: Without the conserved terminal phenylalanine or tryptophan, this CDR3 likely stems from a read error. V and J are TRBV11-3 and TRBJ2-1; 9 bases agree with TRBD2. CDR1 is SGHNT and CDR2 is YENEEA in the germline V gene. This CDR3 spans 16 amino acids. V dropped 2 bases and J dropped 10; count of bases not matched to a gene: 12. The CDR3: CASSLRAGAGGVEQFS. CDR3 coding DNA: TGTGCCAGCAGCTTAAGGGCGGGAGCGGGAGGCGTGGAGCAGTTCTCC.

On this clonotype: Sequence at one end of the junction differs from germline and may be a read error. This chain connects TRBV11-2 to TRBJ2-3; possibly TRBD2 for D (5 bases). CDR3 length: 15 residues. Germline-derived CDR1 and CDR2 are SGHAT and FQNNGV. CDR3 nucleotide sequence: TGTGCCAGCAGCTTCCAAGCGGCTAGCACAGACACGCAGTATTTT. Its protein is CASSFQAASTDTQYF.

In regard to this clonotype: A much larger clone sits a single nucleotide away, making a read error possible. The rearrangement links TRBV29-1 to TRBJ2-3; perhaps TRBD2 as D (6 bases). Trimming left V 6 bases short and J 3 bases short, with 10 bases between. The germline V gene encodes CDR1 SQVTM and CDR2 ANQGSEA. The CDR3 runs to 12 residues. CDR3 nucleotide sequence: TGCAGCGTGTCCCGGGGGACAGATACGCAGTATTTT. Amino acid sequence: CSVSRGTDTQYF.

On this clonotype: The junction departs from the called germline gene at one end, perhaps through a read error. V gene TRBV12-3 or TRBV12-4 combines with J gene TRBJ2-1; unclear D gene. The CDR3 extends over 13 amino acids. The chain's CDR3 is CASSPFRRAEQSF. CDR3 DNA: TGTGCCAGCAGTCCTTTTCGACGGGCTGAGCAGTCCTTC.